The source of this TCR beta chain is a study of blood T cells in healthy people across ages. Then a second PCR, running roughly 6 to 12 cycles, was carried out with a sample-barcoded 5' primer and a J-beta primer mix. Using its own MiXCR run on the 5' RACE reads, TCRdb lists one record per CDR3 protein. The repertoire holds about 970,000 distinct CDR3 sequences, with about 51% as singletons. The CDR3 covers 20 residues. CDR1 is ENHRY, CDR2 SYGVKD, per germline. Trimming took 3 bases from V and 1 from J, leaving 27 bases between them. The chain is built from TRBV10-3 and TRBJ1-1; D gene uncertain. This clonotype originated in a woman aged 55-75 years in good health. Material: blood. This chain's CDR3 is CAISETPEPGSYTGNTEAFF. CDR3 coding DNA: TGTGCCATCAGTGAAACACCTGAGCCGGGATCCTACACTGGGAACACTGAAGCTTTCTTT.